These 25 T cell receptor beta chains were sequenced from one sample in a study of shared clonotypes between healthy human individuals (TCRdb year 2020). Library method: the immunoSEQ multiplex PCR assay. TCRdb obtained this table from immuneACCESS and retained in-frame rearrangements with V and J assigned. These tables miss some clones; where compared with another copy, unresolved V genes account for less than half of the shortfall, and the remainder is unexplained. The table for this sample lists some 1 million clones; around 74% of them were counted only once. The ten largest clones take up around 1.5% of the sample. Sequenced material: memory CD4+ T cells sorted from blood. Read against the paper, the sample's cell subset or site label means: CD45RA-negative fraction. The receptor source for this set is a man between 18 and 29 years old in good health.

As DNA, the CDR3 is TGTGCCAGTAGTATTTCCGGCATTGGCGAGCAGTACTTC. Translated: CASSISGIGEQYF. This chain uses TRBV19 with TRBJ2-7; D ambiguous. Germline V gene sequence: CDR1 LNHDA, CDR2 SQIVND (reference sequence). V was trimmed by 3 bases and J by 6 bases, leaving 12 bases between them. This CDR3 contains 13 residues.

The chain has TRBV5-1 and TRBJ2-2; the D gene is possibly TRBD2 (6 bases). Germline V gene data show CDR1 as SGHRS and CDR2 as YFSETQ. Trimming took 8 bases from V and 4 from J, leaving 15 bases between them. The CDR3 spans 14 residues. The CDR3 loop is CASSGGDGTGELFF. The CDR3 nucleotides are TGCGCCAGTTCCGGGGGAGATGGCACCGGGGAGCTGTTTTTT. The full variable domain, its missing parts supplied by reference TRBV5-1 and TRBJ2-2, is KAGVTQTPRYLIKTRGQQVTLSCSPISGHRSVSWYQQTPGQGLQFLFEYFSETQRNKGNFPGRFSGRQFSNSRSEMNVSTLELGDSALYLCASSGGDGTGELFFGEGSRLTVL.

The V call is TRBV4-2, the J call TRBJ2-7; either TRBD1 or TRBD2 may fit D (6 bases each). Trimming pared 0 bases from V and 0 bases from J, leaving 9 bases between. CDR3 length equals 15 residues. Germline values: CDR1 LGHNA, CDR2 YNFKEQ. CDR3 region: CASSQDRGPSYEQYF. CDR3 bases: TGTGCCAGCAGCCAAGATCGGGGGCCCTCCTACGAGCAGTACTTC.

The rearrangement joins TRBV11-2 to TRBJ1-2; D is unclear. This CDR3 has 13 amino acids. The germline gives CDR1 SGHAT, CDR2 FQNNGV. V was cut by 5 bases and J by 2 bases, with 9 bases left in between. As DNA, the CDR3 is TGTGCCAGCAGCCCCTTGAACAACTATGGCTACACCTTC. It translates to CASSPLNNYGYTF.

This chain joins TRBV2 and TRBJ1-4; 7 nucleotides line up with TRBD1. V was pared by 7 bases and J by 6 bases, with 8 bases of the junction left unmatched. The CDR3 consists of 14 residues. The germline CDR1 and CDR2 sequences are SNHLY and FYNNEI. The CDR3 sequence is CASTLTGKYEKLFF. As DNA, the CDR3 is TGTGCCAGCACCCTGACAGGGAAGTATGAAAAACTGTTTTTT.

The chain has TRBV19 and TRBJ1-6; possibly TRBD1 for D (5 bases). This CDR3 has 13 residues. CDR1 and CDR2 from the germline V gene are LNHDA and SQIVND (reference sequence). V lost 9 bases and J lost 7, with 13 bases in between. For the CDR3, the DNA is TGTGCCAGCAGTGGGGCAGGAAATTCACCCCTCCACTTT. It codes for CASSGAGNSPLHF.

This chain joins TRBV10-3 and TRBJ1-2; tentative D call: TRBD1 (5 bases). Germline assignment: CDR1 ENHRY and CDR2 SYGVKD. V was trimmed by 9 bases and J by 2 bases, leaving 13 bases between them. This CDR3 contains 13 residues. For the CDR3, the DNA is TGTGCCATGGGGGAGGGCGGAAACTATGGCTACACCTTC. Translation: CAMGEGGNYGYTF.

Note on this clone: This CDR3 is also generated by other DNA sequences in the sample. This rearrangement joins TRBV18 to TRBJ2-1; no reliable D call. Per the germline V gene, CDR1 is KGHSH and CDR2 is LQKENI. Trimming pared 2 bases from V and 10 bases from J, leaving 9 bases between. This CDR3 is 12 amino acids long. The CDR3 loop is CASSPRLGEQFF. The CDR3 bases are TGTGCCAGCTCACCAAGGCTAGGGGAGCAGTTCTTC.

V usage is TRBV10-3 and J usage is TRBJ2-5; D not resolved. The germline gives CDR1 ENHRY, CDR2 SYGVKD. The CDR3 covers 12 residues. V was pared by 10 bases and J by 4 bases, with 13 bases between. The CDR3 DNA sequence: TGTGCCACTGGTGGGTCGGGAGAGACCCAGTACTTC. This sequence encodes CATGGSGETQYF.

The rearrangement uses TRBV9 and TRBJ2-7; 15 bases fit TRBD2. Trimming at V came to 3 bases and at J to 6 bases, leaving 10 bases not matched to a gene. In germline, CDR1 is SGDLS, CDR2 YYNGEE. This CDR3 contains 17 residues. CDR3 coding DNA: TGTGCCAGCAGCGCCGGGACTAGCGGGGGGTTGGCTCGCGAGCAGTACTTC. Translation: CASSAGTSGGLAREQYF. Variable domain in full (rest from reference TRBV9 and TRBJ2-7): DSGVTQTPKHLITATGQRVTLRCSPRSGDLSVYWYQQSLDQGLQFLIQYYNGEERAKGNILERFSAQQFPDLHSELNLSSLELGDSALYFCASSAGTSGGLAREQYFGPGTRLTVT.

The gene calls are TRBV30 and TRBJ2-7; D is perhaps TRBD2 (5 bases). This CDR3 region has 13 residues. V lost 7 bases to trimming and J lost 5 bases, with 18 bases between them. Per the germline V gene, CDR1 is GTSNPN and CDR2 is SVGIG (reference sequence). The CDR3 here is CALSGGRVDEQYF. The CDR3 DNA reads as TGTGCCTTGTCAGGAGGAAGGGTCGACGAGCAGTACTTC.

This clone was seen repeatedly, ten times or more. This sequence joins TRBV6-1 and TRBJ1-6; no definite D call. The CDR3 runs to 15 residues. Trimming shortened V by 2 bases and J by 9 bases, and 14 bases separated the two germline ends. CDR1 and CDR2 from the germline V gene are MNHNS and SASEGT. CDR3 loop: CASSESDRFSSPLHF. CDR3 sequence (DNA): TGTGCCAGCAGTGAATCAGACCGATTCTCTTCACCCCTCCACTTT.

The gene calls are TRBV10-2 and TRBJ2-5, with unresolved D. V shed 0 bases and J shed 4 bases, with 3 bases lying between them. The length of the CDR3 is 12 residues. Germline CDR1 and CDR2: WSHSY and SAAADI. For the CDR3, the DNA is TGCGCCAGCAGTGAGTCGACAGAGACCCAGTACTTC. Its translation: CASSESTETQYF.

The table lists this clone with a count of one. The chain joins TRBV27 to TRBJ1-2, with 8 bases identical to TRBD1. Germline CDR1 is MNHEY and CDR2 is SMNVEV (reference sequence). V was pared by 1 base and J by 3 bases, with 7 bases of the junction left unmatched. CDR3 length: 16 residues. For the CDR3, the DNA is TGTGCCAGCAGTTTATTTTCAGGGGGCCGGGACTATGGCTACACCTTC. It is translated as CASSLFSGGRDYGYTF.

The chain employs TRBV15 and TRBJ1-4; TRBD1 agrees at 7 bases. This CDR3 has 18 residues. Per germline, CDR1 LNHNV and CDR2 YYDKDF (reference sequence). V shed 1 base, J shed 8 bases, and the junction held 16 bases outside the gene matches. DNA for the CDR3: TGTGCCACCAGCAGAGGAGTTTGGGACAGAGTAGGAAGGGAAAAACTGTTTTTT. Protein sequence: CATSRGVWDRVGREKLFF. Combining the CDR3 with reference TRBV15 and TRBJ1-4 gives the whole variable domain DAMVIQNPRYQVTQFGKPVTLSCSQTLNHNVMYWYQQKSSQAPKLLFHYYDKDFNNEADTPDNFQSRRPNTSFCFLDIRSPGLGDTAMYLCATSRGVWDRVGREKLFFGSGTQLSVL.

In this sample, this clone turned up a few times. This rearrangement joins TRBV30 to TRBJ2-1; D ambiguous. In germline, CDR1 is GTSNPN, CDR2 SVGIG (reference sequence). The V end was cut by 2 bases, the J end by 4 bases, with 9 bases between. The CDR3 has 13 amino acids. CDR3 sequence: CAWSTYRYNEQFF. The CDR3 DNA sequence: TGTGCCTGGAGTACCTACCGGTACAATGAGCAGTTCTTC.

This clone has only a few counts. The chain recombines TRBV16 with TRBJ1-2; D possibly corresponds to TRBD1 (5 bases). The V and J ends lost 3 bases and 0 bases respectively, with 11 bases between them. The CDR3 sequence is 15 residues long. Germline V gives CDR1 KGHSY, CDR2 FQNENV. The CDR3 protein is CASSHPSTANYGYTF. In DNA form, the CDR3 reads TGTGCCAGCAGCCACCCATCGACAGCTAACTATGGCTACACCTTC.

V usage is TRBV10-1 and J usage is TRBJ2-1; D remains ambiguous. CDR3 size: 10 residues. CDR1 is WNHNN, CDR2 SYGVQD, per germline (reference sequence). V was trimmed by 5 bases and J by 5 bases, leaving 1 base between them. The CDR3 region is CASSHNEQFF. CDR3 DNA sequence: TGCGCCAGCAGTCACAATGAGCAGTTCTTC.

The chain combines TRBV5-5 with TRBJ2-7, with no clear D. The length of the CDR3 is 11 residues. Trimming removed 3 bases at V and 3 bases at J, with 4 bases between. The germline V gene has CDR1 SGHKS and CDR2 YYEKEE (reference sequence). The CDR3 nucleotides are TGTGCCAGCAGCTACCACTACGAGCAGTACTTC. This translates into CASSYHYEQYF.

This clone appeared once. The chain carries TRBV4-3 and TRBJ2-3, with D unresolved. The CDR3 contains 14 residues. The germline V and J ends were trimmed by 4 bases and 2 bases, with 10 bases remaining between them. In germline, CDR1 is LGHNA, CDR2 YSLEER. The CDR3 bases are TGCGCCAGCAGCCGCCGGGTTCTCACAGATACGCAGTATTTT. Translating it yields CASSRRVLTDTQYF.

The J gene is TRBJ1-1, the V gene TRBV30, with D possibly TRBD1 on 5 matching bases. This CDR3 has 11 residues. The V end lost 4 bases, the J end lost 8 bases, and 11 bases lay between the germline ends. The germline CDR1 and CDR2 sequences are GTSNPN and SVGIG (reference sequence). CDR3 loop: CAWTDRREAFF. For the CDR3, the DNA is TGTGCCTGGACCGACAGAAGGGAAGCTTTCTTT.

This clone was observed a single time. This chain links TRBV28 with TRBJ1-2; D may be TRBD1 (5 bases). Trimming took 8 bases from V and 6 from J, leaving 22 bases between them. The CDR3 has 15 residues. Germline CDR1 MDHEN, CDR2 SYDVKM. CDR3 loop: CASLWAGQGGDGYTF. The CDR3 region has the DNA TGTGCCAGCTTGTGGGCGGGTCAGGGAGGGGATGGCTACACCTTC.

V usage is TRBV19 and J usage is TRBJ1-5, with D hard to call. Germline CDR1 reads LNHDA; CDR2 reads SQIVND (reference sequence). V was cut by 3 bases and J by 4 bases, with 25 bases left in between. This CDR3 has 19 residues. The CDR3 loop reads CASSIRPGRRRSYNQPQHF. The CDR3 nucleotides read TGTGCCAGTAGTATTCGGCCGGGCAGGAGGCGCAGCTATAATCAGCCCCAGCATTTT.

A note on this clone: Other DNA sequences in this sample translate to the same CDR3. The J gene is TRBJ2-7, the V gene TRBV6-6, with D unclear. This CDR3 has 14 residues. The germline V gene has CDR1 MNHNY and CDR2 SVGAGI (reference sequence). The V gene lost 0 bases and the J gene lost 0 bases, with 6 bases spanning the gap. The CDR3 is CASSYSSSSYEQYF. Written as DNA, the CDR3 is TGTGCCAGCAGTTACTCTAGTAGCTCCTACGAGCAGTACTTC.

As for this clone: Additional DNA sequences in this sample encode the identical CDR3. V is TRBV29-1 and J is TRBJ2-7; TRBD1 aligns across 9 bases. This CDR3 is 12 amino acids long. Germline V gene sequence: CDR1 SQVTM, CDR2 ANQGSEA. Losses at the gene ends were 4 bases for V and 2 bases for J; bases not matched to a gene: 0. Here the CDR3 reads CSVGQGAYEQYF. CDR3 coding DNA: TGCAGCGTTGGACAGGGGGCCTACGAGCAGTACTTC.